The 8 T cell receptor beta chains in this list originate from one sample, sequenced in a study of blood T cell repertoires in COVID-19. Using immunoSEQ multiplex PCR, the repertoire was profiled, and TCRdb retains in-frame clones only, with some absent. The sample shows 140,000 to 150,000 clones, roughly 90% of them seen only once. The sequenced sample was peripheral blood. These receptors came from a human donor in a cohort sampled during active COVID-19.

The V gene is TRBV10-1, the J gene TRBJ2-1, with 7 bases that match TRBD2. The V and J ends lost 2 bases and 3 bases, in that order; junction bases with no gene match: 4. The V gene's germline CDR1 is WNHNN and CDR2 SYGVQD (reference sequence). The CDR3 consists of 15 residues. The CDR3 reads CASSEGRGSYNEQFF. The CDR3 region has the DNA TGCGCCAGCAGTGAGGGGCGGGGGAGCTACAATGAGCAGTTCTTC.

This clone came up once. CDR3 bases: TGTGCCAGCAGCGTAGAAGGCGGGACTAGCACAGATACGCAGTATTTT. Translating gives CASSVEGGTSTDTQYF. The chain joins TRBV9 to TRBJ2-3, with a possible D match to TRBD2 (6 bases). CDR3 length equals 16 residues. Germline V CDR1 and CDR2: SGDLS, YYNGEE. V lost 0 bases and J 0 bases, leaving 11 bases between the germline ends.

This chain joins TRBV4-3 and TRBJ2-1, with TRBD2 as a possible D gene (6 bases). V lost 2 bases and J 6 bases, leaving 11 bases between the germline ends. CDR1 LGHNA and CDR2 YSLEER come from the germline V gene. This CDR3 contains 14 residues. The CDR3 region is CASSQNWEVNEQFF. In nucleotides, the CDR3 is TGCGCCAGCAGCCAAAACTGGGAGGTCAATGAGCAGTTCTTC.

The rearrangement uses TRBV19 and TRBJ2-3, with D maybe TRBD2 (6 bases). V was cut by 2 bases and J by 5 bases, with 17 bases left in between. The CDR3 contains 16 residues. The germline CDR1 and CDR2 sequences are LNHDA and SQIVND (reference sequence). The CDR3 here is CASSILAHGGRDTQYF. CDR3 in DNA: TGTGCCAGTAGTATACTGGCCCATGGGGGGAGAGATACGCAGTATTTT.

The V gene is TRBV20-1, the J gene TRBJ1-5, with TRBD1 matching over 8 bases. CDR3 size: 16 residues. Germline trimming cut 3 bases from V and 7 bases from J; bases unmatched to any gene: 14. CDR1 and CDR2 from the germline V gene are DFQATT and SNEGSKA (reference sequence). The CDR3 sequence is CSASGGRQGARQPQHF. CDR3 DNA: TGCAGTGCTAGTGGGGGGCGTCAGGGGGCGAGACAGCCCCAGCATTTT.

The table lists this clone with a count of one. The CDR3 bases are TGCAGTGCTAGTGCCCCAGGTGCGGGGTGGAGGTTGGGAGAGACCCAGTACTTC. Protein: CSASAPGAGWRLGETQYF. The chain has TRBV20-1 and TRBJ2-5, with a weak D call TRBD2 (6 bases). V gave up 3 bases and J gave up 4 bases, with 27 bases separating them. In germline, CDR1 is DFQATT, CDR2 SNEGSKA (reference sequence). The CDR3 contains 18 residues.

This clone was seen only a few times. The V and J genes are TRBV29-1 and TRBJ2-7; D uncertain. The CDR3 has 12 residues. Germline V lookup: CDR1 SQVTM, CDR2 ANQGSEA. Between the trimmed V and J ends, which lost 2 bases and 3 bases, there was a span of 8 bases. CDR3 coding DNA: TGCAGCGTTGAACTCCCTAACTACGAGCAGTACTTC. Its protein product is CSVELPNYEQYF.

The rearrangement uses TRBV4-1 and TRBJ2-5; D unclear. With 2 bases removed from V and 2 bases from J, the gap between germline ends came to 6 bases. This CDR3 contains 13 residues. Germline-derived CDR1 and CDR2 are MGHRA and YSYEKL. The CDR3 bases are TGCGCCAGCAGCCAATTCGGGCAAGAGACCCAGTACTTC. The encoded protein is CASSQFGQETQYF.